Listed below are T cell receptor beta chains from one sample, sequenced in a study of sequential checkpoint blockade in melanoma. The repertoire was sequenced with immunoSEQ multiplex PCR; TCRdb's copy has only in-frame clones and lacks some. The data show about 7,000 clones, over 25% seen once. This material consisted of tumor tissue (inferred from file names), taken from a patient given nivolumab and ipilimumab in sequence. The receptors originated from a human donor with melanoma. CDR3s include the opening cysteine and the closing phenylalanine or tryptophan. Each record gives: J gene, V gene, D gene, clone size, CDR3 DNA, CDR3 protein. A D gene is named only where the DNA matches it firmly. Size values are once, few and many counts, or a class for expanded clones, and some rows have none.

>TRBJ1-5|TRBV19|NA|NA
TGTGCCAGTAGTCCAGGGTCCGGCGGCAATCAGCCCCAGCATTTT
CASSPGSGGNQPQHF
>TRBJ2-2|TRBV5-1|NA|NA
TGCGCCAGCGGCGGATCACAGGGCGTTGGCACCGGGGAGCTGTTTTTT
CASGGSQGVGTGELFF
>TRBJ2-7|TRBV11-3|NA|NA
TGTGCCAGCAGCCGAAGCGGAGTAGCGACCGACTCCTACGAGCAGTACTTC
CASSRSGVATDSYEQYF
>TRBJ2-7|TRBV11-3|TRBD1|many
TGTGCCAGCAGCCTATCGGGACAGGCAGCTTACGAGCAGTACTTC
CASSLSGQAAYEQYF
>TRBJ2-1|TRBV11-3|TRBD2|many
TGTGCCAGCAGCTCTAGCGGGAGCTACAATGAGCAGTTCTTC
CASSSSGSYNEQFF
>TRBJ1-2|TRBV12-5|TRBD1|NA
TGTGCTAGTGGCATCGACAGGGGGCTACGGAACTATGGCTACACCTTC
CASGIDRGLRNYGYTF
>TRBJ2-7|TRBV6-8|NA|NA
TGTGCCAGCAGTTACAACAGGGAGACACGCTACGAGCAGTACTTC
CASSYNRETRYEQYF
>TRBJ1-1|TRBV6-7|NA|few
TGTGCCAGCAGTTACCCCCAGGGGGCTTTCTTT
CASSYPQGAFF
>TRBJ2-7|TRBV6-8|TRBD1|many
TGTGCCAGCAGTAAATGGGACAGGTCCTACGAGCAGTACTTC
CASSKWDRSYEQYF
>TRBJ1-5|TRBV9|NA|few
TGTGCCAGCAGGGTAGGGAGAGGCAGTCAGCCCCAGCATTTT
CASRVGRGSQPQHF
>TRBJ1-2|TRBV9|TRBD1|NA
TGTGCCAGCAGTCCTACAGGGGTTGGAGGATATGGCTACACCTTC
CASSPTGVGGYGYTF
>TRBJ1-1|TRBV1|NA|many
TGCGCCAGCAGCCAAGTAGGCCGCAGTCACGAAGCTTTCTTT
CASSQVGRSHEAFF
>TRBJ1-1|TRBV14|NA|NA
TGTGCCAGCAGCCCCCGGCGGGGGACGGCTGAAGCTTTCTTT
CASSPRRGTAEAFF
>TRBJ2-5|TRBV28|TRBD2|NA
TGTGCCAGCAGTTTTCGGGGGAGGGCAGAGACCCAGTACTTC
CASSFRGRAETQYF
>TRBJ2-5|TRBV2|TRBD2|many
TGTGCCAGCAGCGCGCCGGGACTAGCGGGAGGGGAGACCCAGTACTTC
CASSAPGLAGGETQYF